The present T cell receptor beta chain was sequenced within a study of cytomegalovirus exposure and HLA in healthy donors (dated by TCRdb to between 2016 and 2019). General notes on the study: An earlier analysis of more than 550 of the donors reported about 260 Gb of sequence data and 95 million to 140 million unique TCR beta sequences obtained from about 170 million T cells. The aim of the study was to test whether cataloging public T cell receptors could identify signatures of past pathogen exposure. The later analysis used no new phenotypic data to find candidate immune exposures, relying instead on TCR beta sequences and their occurrence across donors. On average, around 240,000 unique TCR beta nucleotide sequences were sequenced per donor among roughly 430 genotyped donors of the cohort, with roughly 18% of those sequences being non-productive. In an earlier analysis of several hundred of the donors, high-throughput TCR beta sequencing was used to judge whether each TCR beta V gene segment behaved as functional or pseudogenic. Around 320 gigabases of sequencing data and some 85 million unique TCR sequences were included in an early release covering roughly 600 HLA-typed donors. Donor age, sex, ethnicity and CMV serostatus were compiled together with the repertoire data. Of the roughly 420 genotyped donors, roughly 80% were placed in the genetic ancestry cluster associated with self-reported Caucasian donors. The study combined high-throughput TCR immunosequencing, statistical association of individual TCRs with disease status, and machine learning to predict cytomegalovirus infection status. Typing coverage differed by locus: A, B, C, DRB1 and DQB1 were typed in roughly 620-630 donors, DQA1 in around 500, DPA1 in 600 to 610, and DPB1 in roughly 470. The study profiled the T cell repertoires of 666 subjects by immunosequencing and related them to cytomegalovirus serostatus. Class I and class II HLA loci were covered by the typing at four-digit resolution. Every discovery cohort repertoire had been produced on one sequencing platform. A later analysis re-analyzed previously published TCR beta repertoires from about 600 donors and added high-resolution HLA genotyping to study TCR occurrence patterns. In a later genetic analysis, genome-wide SNP genotypes for about 55% of the roughly 670 donors were used, and that subset was treated as a discovery cohort. Roughly 5 DR-DQ haplotypes were handled as single units for association and clustering because linkage in the cohort was strong. A separate validation cohort of over 95 different subjects was used in addition to the roughly 670-subject first cohort. What the study reported, not specific to this receptor: Across donors, most TCR sequences were observed very rarely, whereas some public TCRs were present in many individuals. According to a later analysis, most CMV-associated TCR beta chains appeared to be HLA-restricted, and the HLA associations seemed to be driven largely by CMV exposure. Because HLA typing was missing for some donors at each locus, association tests included only the typed subset. Linkage disequilibrium might explain the correlated functional status among segregating V segments, but an unknown experimental factor could not be excluded. A later genetic analysis associated a missense DCLRE1C variant with V-gene and J-gene trimming of TCR beta chains, and an independent cohort replicated the association. In the study, around 150 TCR beta chains were listed as associated with cytomegalovirus. Compared with equally common non-associated chains, HLA-associated TCR beta chains in a later analysis were more clonally expanded and had lower generation probabilities. A later analysis reported that several top co-occurrence clusters appeared linked to parvovirus B19, influenza, CMV and Epstein-Barr virus. When HLA alleles, especially DR and DQ, strongly co-occurred, attributing TCR associations to individual alleles was difficult. The only immune exposure information available for the cohort was CMV serostatus. Approximately 18 rarely observed V segments, including chromosome 9 orphons, were excluded from the earlier analysis of about 600 of the donors because counts were too low. An earlier analysis of some 590 of the donors showed that most TCR beta V segments appeared in productive rearrangements either about 87% or about 30% of the time, which broadly matched IMGT annotations. A later analysis associated 17,000 or so TCR beta sequences with specific HLA alleles at a false discovery rate of 0.05. The 87-base-pair reads could not distinguish some IMGT-functional V segments, including TRBV6-2 and TRBV6-3, so those segments were excluded. The sequencing pipeline was judged likely to have produced a cluster of highly shared sequence variants as a technical artifact. A further reported finding was that TCR beta sequences accurately predicted the HLA-A and HLA-B alleles for most subjects in the first cohort. In a later genetic analysis, fewer N-insertions in productive TCRs were reported among donors in an Asian-associated ancestry cluster than the approximately 710-donor mean. A later analysis found that TCR association rates varied across HLA loci, with DRB1 alleles showing the most associated TCRs and HLA-C alleles the fewest. It was suggested by the authors that the approach could potentially be generalized to other disease states and immunological phenotypes. Roughly uniform sequencing depth across donors was assumed in presence/absence analyses, although this assumption may not hold. A few of the identified cytomegalovirus-associated TCR beta chains were confirmed in vitro to be specific for cytomegalovirus antigens. In both the original and validation cohorts, the classifier was reported to diagnose cytomegalovirus status with high specificity and sensitivity. The cohort was sequenced for TCR beta chains only, and without alpha or paired-chain data the features that could be detected were limited.

The method was the immunoSEQ multiplex PCR assay. The multiplex PCR relied on a mix of 60 forward primers for TCR Vbeta segments and 13 reverse primers for TCR Jbeta segments. The CDR3 region of rearranged TCR beta genes was amplified from genomic DNA with a multiplex PCR assay. The Illumina HiSeq System was used to sequence the amplified TCR beta libraries as 87-base-pair reads. The original methods were these. A later analysis counted about 76 million unique TCR beta chains across the 700 or so repertoires, and around 9.9 million of these chains were shared by at least two donors. To remove PCR and sequencing errors, raw reads were error-corrected and collapsed into unique sequences using a nearest-neighbor algorithm that merged closely related sequences. Alignment of CDR3 sequences to IMGT reference sequences was used to assign V, D and J gene segments. For a sequence to be retained, a match of at least six nucleotides was required to both a V gene segment and a J gene segment. A rearrangement counted as productive if the CDR3 had no stop codons and remained in frame with V and J, and every other rearrangement counted as non-productive. Following IMGT convention, CDR3 was defined as the stretch from the second conserved V-encoded cysteine to the conserved J-encoded phenylalanine. The earlier analysis of 550 to 650 of the donors excluded any sequence lacking an unambiguous match to a single V gene segment. In an earlier analysis of approximately 560 of the donors, a V segment was called functional when productive rearrangements were above 56.7%, and segregating when the standard deviation between donors exceeded 5%. A statistical classification framework was developed to diagnose cytomegalovirus status using the catalog of TCR beta chain sequences. In a later analysis, TCR nucleotide sequences were compared against IMGT/GENE-DB human TR gene sequences so that V and J genes could be assigned. A later analysis assigned CDR3 sequences and most-parsimonious VDJ recombination scenarios with the TCRdist pipeline. A later analysis defined each TCR beta chain by its CDR3 amino acid sequence plus V-gene family, and excluded reads lacking a unique V-gene family. To address suspected cross-contamination and a sequencing artifact, a later analysis removed a few hundred highly shared, low-generation-probability nucleotide sequences. For each public chain, a later analysis derived a clonal expansion index from normalized ranks of inferred template counts within each repertoire. A later analysis computed generation probabilities with a VDJ recombination model fitted to out-of-frame rearrangements, and checked the results against IGoR. In a later analysis, hypergeometric tests were used to score TCR-TCR, TCR-HLA and TCR-CMV co-occurrence, with a repertoire-size bias correction applied to TCR pairs. To estimate false discovery rates, a later analysis permuted the HLA or CMV assignments 20 times. In a later analysis, co-occurring TCRs were grouped using DBSCAN, and TCRdist sequence similarity was added for clustering within HLA-allele-positive subsets. Repertoires with fewer than 30,000 or more than 120,000 public chains were left out of co-occurrence clustering, as were five repertoires with anomalous nucleotide sharing. TCRdb retrieved this table from immuneACCESS and kept in-frame rearrangements only. Not all clones are present; in checked studies, unresolved V genes account for under half, and no reason is known for the remainder. That table gives V, J and clone size, and the DNA gave D and trimming. The sample records 200,000 or so clones, 80% of which are singletons. Roughly 6% of the sample is in the top ten clones.

The cohort consisted of 650 to 850 healthy bone marrow donors. Cohort members were all nominally healthy when sampled, although unrecorded immune exposures were likely present. The donor was CMV seropositive and was included in the group of approximately 310 seropositive cohort members. A peripheral blood sample was provided by each donor, and peripheral blood mononuclear cells were used for TCR beta sequencing. The Qiagen DNeasy Blood Extraction Kit was used to extract genomic DNA from the blood cell samples. V is reduced by 0 bases and J by 5 bases, leaving a spacing of 14 bases between them. The CDR3 covers 17 residues, taking in both the cysteine and the phenylalanine. Only CDR3 DNA remains: 51 bases, in frame from the first base. The CDR1 and CDR2 encoded by the germline V gene (reference sequence) are LNHNV and YYDKDF. This clone occurred a few times. Its recognized antigen is unknown. No much larger clonotype is one base removed from it; base qualities were not supplied.

This clonotype was obtained from a man in his forties in good health and CMV-seropositive. The sample consisted of PBMCs. Recombination connected TRBV15 to TRBJ1-6, with TRBD1 tentatively as D gene (5 bases match). The nucleotide sequence is given as TGTGCCACCAGCAGAGATCCCAGAGACAGAAATAATTCACCCCTCCACTTT. Translated, this gives CATSRDPRDRNNSPLHF.